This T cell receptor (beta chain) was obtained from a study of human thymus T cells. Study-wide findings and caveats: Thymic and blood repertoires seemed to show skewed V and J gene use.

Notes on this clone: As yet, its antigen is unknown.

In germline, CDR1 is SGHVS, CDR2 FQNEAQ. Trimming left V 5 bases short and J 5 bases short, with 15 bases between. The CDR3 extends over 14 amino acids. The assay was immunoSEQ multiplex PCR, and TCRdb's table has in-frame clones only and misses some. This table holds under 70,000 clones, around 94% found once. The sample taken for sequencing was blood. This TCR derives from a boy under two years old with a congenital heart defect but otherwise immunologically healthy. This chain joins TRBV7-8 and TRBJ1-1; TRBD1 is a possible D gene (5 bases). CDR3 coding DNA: TGTGCCAGCAGCCCTTTGGGGGTGGGTACTGAAGCTTTCTTT. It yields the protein CASSPLGVGTEAFF.